The 21 T cell receptor beta chains given below trace back to one sample, sequenced in a study of OX40 agonist ivuxolimab in advanced cancers. The library was produced with the immunoSEQ multiplex PCR assay. This is the immuneACCESS table as TCRdb keeps it, with only in-frame sequences that have V and J called. A part of the clones is gone; compared with another copy, unresolved V genes explain less than half, and the rest is unexplained. The sample table lists some 94,000 clones, 95% to 96% of them with a count of one. The top ten clones comprise roughly 2.1% of the sample. The material sequenced was CD4+ or CD8+ T cells sorted from blood, taken in a trial of the OX40 agonist ivuxolimab. Source of these receptors: an adult with an advanced solid tumor such as melanoma, head and neck, liver or kidney cancer.

The V gene is TRBV28, the J gene TRBJ2-1; D is unresolved. This CDR3 has 12 amino acids. With 6 bases removed from V and 8 bases from J, the gap between germline ends came to 11 bases. Germline lookup yields CDR1 MDHEN and CDR2 SYDVKM. CDR3 region: CASRTWDHEQFF. In DNA form, the CDR3 reads TGTGCCAGCAGGACTTGGGATCATGAGCAGTTCTTC.

The chain joins TRBV28 to TRBJ1-1, with 7 bases identical to TRBD1. The CDR3 contains 13 residues. With V trimmed by 3 bases and J by 4 bases, 2 bases remained unmatched. Germline assignment: CDR1 MDHEN and CDR2 SYDVKM. The CDR3 nucleotides read TGTGCCAGCAGTTTTACAGGGGTCACTGAAGCTTTCTTT. Protein sequence: CASSFTGVTEAFF.

CDR3 sequence (DNA): TGTGCCAGCAGTTACTCCGGGGACGCCCCATATGGCTACACCTTC. This encodes CASSYSGDAPYGYTF. The rearrangement uses TRBV6-5 and TRBJ1-2; weak D call: TRBD1 (5 bases). This CDR3 comprises 15 residues. CDR1 and CDR2 from the germline V gene are MNHEY and SVGAGI. Trimming removed 0 bases from V and 5 bases from J, with 13 bases in between.

The rearrangement uses TRBV10-1 and TRBJ2-1; TRBD2 agrees at 7 bases. Germline V gene lookup returns CDR1 WNHNN and CDR2 SYGVQD (reference sequence). Trimming cost V 0 bases and J 5 bases; bases outside gene matches: 7. The CDR3 is 16 residues long. CDR3 sequence: CASSESTGLGDNEQFF. Here the CDR3 DNA reads TGCGCCAGCAGTGAGTCGACTGGACTAGGCGACAATGAGCAGTTCTTC.

The chain carries TRBV9 and TRBJ1-2, with D unresolved. Trimming took off 4 bases at V and 5 bases at J, with 15 bases between the two ends. Germline V lookup: CDR1 SGDLS, CDR2 YYNGEE. CDR3 length: 14 residues. The CDR3 spells CASSPNPAAYGYTF. CDR3 nucleotides: TGTGCCAGCAGCCCCAATCCCGCAGCTTATGGCTACACCTTC.

This chain links TRBV6-4 with TRBJ1-1, with 7 bases identical to TRBD1. CDR1 MRHNA and CDR2 SNTAGT come from the germline V gene. V shed 6 bases, J shed 1 base, and the junction held 5 bases outside the gene matches. CDR3 length equals 14 residues. CDR3 in DNA: TGTGCCAGCAGATTGGGGACAGAGAACACTGAAGCTTTCTTT. Its protein product is CASRLGTENTEAFF.

The rearrangement joins TRBV12-2 to TRBJ2-5; TRBD1 was called by the table and not checked on the DNA. TRBV12-2 is a recognized pseudogene. There are 17 residues in the CDR3. The CDR3 sequence: CASRSDRGREYQETQYF. The CDR3 DNA reads as TGTGCAAGTCGCTCGGACAGGGGGCGAGAATACCAAGAGACCCAGTACTTC.

The rearrangement joins TRBV27 to TRBJ1-2, with 7 nucleotides matching TRBD1. V trimming: 10 bases; J trimming: 4 bases; junction bases outside the gene matches: 6. Germline assignment: CDR1 MNHEY and CDR2 SMNVEV (reference sequence). The CDR3 extends over 12 amino acids. Here the CDR3 reads CATLQGRYGYTF. CDR3 nucleotides: TGTGCCACCCTACAGGGGCGCTATGGCTACACCTTC.

The chain employs TRBV6-1 and TRBJ1-2, with D possibly TRBD1 on 5 matching bases. Trimming shortened V by 1 base and J by 5 bases, and 11 bases separated the two germline ends. Germline CDR1 is MNHNS and CDR2 is SASEGT. The CDR3 has 14 amino acids. CDR3: CASSEVGVGYGYTF. CDR3 sequence (DNA): TGTGCCAGCAGTGAAGTAGGGGTTGGGTATGGCTACACCTTC.

The chain has TRBV7-8 and TRBJ2-5; 7 bases match TRBD2. Unmatched junction bases numbered 10, after V lost 5 bases and J lost 1 base. Germline V gene data show CDR1 as SGHVS and CDR2 as FQNEAQ. This CDR3 is built from 16 residues. CDR3 nucleotides: TGTGCCAGCAGCCCATCGGGGGGAAATATCCAAGAGACCCAGTACTTC. Its translation is CASSPSGGNIQETQYF.

A single count supports this clone. This chain uses TRBV13 with TRBJ2-3, with 9 bases identical to TRBD2. Unmatched junction bases numbered 13, after V lost 1 base and J lost 5 bases. In germline, CDR1 is PRHDT, CDR2 FYEKMQ (reference sequence). The CDR3 runs to 18 residues. The CDR3 sequence: CASSLAATSGGPEDTQYF. The CDR3 DNA reads TGTGCCAGCAGCTTAGCCGCAACGAGCGGGGGGCCGGAAGATACGCAGTATTTT. Filled out from reference TRBV13 and TRBJ2-3, the complete variable domain reads AAGVIQSPRHLIKEKRETATLKCYPIPRHDTVYWYQQGPGQDPQFLISFYEKMQSDKGSIPDRFSAQQFSDYHSELNMSSLELGDSALYFCASSLAATSGGPEDTQYFGPGTRLTVL.

This clone was seen only once. The chain joins TRBV7-9 to TRBJ2-7; D gene uncertain. Germline V gives CDR1 SEHNR, CDR2 FQNEAQ (reference sequence). CDR3 length: 12 residues. Between the trimmed V and J ends, which lost 3 bases and 5 bases, there was a span of 8 bases. The CDR3 bases are TGTGCCAGCAGCTTGGGCAGGAACGAGCAGTACTTC. Its translation: CASSLGRNEQYF.

The chain combines TRBV7-9 with TRBJ2-7, with D uncertain. Trimming left V 4 bases short and J 3 bases short, with 10 bases between. CDR3 size: 13 residues. CDR1 is SEHNR, CDR2 FQNEAQ, per germline (reference sequence). CDR3 protein: CASSSQRIYEQYF. The CDR3 DNA reads TGTGCCAGCAGCTCGCAGCGAATCTACGAGCAGTACTTC. The variable domain in full, completed from reference TRBV7-9 and TRBJ2-7, reads DTGVSQNPRHKITKRGQNVTFRCDPISEHNRLYWYRQTLGQGPEFLTYFQNEAQLEKSRLLSDRFSAERPKGSFSTLEIQRTEQGDSAMYLCASSSQRIYEQYFGPGTRLTVT.

The table lists this clone with a few counts. The V gene is TRBV27, the J gene TRBJ2-7, with D uncertain. CDR1 is MNHEY and CDR2 is SMNVEV in the germline V gene (reference sequence). This CDR3 region has 16 residues. The V gene lost 5 bases and the J gene lost 2 bases, with 19 bases spanning the gap. Written as DNA, the CDR3 is TGTGCCAGCAGTAATAACCCCGCGCAGGCCCCCTACGAGCAGTACTTC. Encoded protein: CASSNNPAQAPYEQYF.

V and J are TRBV6-5 and TRBJ2-7; D might be TRBD1 (5 bases). This CDR3 is built from 15 residues. Between the trimmed V and J ends, which lost 2 bases and 2 bases, there was a span of 13 bases. CDR1 is MNHEY and CDR2 is SVGAGI in the germline V gene. The CDR3 is CASSYGPTETYEQYF. CDR3 DNA: TGTGCCAGCAGTTACGGCCCGACAGAAACCTACGAGCAGTACTTC.

In its sample, this clone was seen once. The chain carries TRBV6-5 and TRBJ2-7, with a possible D match to TRBD1 (6 bases). CDR1 and CDR2 from the germline V gene are MNHEY and SVGAGI. Trimming shortened V by 0 bases and J by 1 base, and 13 bases separated the two germline ends. The CDR3 consists of 16 residues. The CDR3 coding sequence is TGTGCCAGCAGTTACTCGGACAGTCTCTGGTCCTACGAGCAGTACTTC. Encoded protein: CASSYSDSLWSYEQYF.

The rearrangement uses TRBV7-9 and TRBJ2-5, with 11 nucleotides matching TRBD2. V lost 1 base to trimming and J lost 7 bases; unmatched junction nucleotides: 5. CDR3 size: 15 residues. Germline CDR1 is SEHNR and CDR2 is FQNEAQ (reference sequence). CDR3 amino acids: CASSLVAGGPGTQYF. The CDR3 DNA reads TGTGCCAGCAGCTTAGTAGCGGGAGGGCCGGGGACCCAGTACTTC. Using reference TRBV7-9 and TRBJ2-5 for the parts outside the CDR3, the full variable domain is DTGVSQNPRHKITKRGQNVTFRCDPISEHNRLYWYRQTLGQGPEFLTYFQNEAQLEKSRLLSDRFSAERPKGSFSTLEIQRTEQGDSAMYLCASSLVAGGPGTQYFGPGTRLLVL.

The gene calls are TRBV9 and TRBJ2-2; D unresolved. This CDR3 has 15 residues. The V end lost 3 bases, the J end lost 1 base, and 10 bases lay between the germline ends. Germline V gene data show CDR1 as SGDLS and CDR2 as YYNGEE. The CDR3 reads CASSADNQNTGELFF. DNA of the CDR3: TGTGCCAGCAGCGCCGACAACCAGAACACCGGGGAGCTGTTTTTT.

The chain recombines TRBV6-6 with TRBJ2-1; 12 nucleotides line up with TRBD2. With 5 bases clipped from V and 4 bases from J, the junction kept 3 bases outside the gene matches. Per germline, CDR1 MNHNY and CDR2 SVGAGI (reference sequence). CDR3 length: 15 residues. CDR3 sequence: CASSTTSGGYNEQFF. CDR3 nucleotides: TGTGCCAGCAGTACGACTAGCGGGGGATACAATGAGCAGTTCTTC.

V and J are TRBV5-6 and TRBJ2-1; D unresolved. The V and J ends lost 0 bases and 6 bases respectively, with 10 bases between them. The germline CDR1 and CDR2 sequences are SGHDT and YYEEEE. The CDR3 sequence is 14 residues long. As DNA, the CDR3 is TGTGCCAGCAGCTTGGATGGTTTTTCCAATGAGCAGTTCTTC. Residues: CASSLDGFSNEQFF.

This clone appeared once. The chain recombines TRBV5-4 with TRBJ2-7; no clear D gene. Germline assignment: CDR1 SGHNT and CDR2 YYREEE (reference sequence). There are 14 residues in the CDR3. V was cut by 0 bases and J by 2 bases, with 9 bases left in between. CDR3 residues: CASSLVDAAYEQYF. CDR3 DNA: TGTGCCAGCAGCTTGGTGGATGCTGCCTACGAGCAGTACTTC.